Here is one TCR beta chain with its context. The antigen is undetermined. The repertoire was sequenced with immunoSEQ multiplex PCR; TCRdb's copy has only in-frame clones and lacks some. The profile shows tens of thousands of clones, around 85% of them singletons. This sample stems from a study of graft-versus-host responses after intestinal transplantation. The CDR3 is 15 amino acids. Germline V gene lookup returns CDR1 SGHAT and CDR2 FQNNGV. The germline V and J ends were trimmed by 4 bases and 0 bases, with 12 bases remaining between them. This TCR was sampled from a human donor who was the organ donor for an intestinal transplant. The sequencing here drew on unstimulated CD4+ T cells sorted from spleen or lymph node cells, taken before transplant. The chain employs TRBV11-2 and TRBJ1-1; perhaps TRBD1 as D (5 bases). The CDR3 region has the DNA TGTGCCAGCAGCTCCTCACGGGGGATGAACACTGAAGCTTTCTTT. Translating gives CASSSSRGMNTEAFF.